These 20 T cell receptor beta chains came from one sample sequenced in a study of T cell responses to AZD1222 COVID-19 vaccine listed by TCRdb under 2021. The library was produced with the immunoSEQ multiplex PCR assay. The table was pulled from immuneACCESS by TCRdb, which kept in-frame rearrangements only. Such tables lose some clones; where checked, under half of the loss comes from unresolved V genes, and the rest has no known cause. In this sample the table shows some 96,000 clones, approximately 88% of which occur a single time. The ten largest clones capture 12% to 15% of the sample. Sample time point, as interpreted from the label and publication: about 28 days (+/-7) after the second vaccine dose. The material sequenced was peripheral blood, taken 28 days after the second AZD1222 dose. These receptor sequences come from an adult who received the AZD1222 COVID-19 vaccine.

This clone came up a few times. The rearrangement uses TRBV5-1 and TRBJ1-2; 11 bases line up with TRBD1. CDR1 is SGHRS and CDR2 is YFSETQ in the germline V gene. V lost 3 bases to trimming and J lost 8 bases; unmatched junction nucleotides: 12. The CDR3 length is 16 residues. CDR3: CASSSNPGQGARGYTF. DNA of the CDR3: TGCGCCAGCAGCTCGAACCCCGGACAGGGGGCTAGGGGCTACACCTTC.

The chain is built from TRBV11-1 and TRBJ2-2; D gene uncertain. Per germline, CDR1 SGHAT and CDR2 FQDESV (reference sequence). With 2 bases removed from V and 7 bases from J, the gap between germline ends came to 8 bases. This CDR3 has 13 residues. For the CDR3, the DNA is TGTGCCAGCAGCTTATCATCACTCGGGGAGCTGTTTTTT. Translation gives CASSLSSLGELFF.

This clone occurred once. The J gene is TRBJ1-1, the V gene TRBV6-5; D might be TRBD1 (6 bases). The CDR3 consists of 12 residues. V shed 6 bases and J shed 11 bases, with 16 bases lying between them. CDR1 is MNHEY, CDR2 SVGAGI, per germline. The CDR3 nucleotides are TGTGCCAGCAGGGGACATCCTAGGGGGGCTTTCTTT. Translating gives CASRGHPRGAFF.

This sequence joins TRBV6-5 and TRBJ1-5, with 9 bases identical to TRBD1. The germline V gene encodes CDR1 MNHEY and CDR2 SVGAGI. CDR3 length: 13 residues. The J segment lost 7 bases and the V segment lost 6 bases, leaving 4 bases of the junction unmatched. The CDR3: CASRQGAGQPQHF. The CDR3 DNA is TGTGCCAGCAGACAGGGGGCGGGACAGCCCCAGCATTTT.

This clone showed up just a few times. The V call is TRBV7-9, the J call TRBJ1-2, with a possible D match to TRBD1 (6 bases). The CDR3 sequence is 14 residues long. Germline V CDR1 and CDR2: SEHNR, FQNEAQ (reference sequence). The V and J ends lost 3 bases and 4 bases respectively, with 12 bases between them. The CDR3 nucleotides read TGTGCCAGCAGCTTCGACAGGATCCCCTATGGCTACACCTTC. Encoded protein: CASSFDRIPYGYTF.

In DNA form, the CDR3 reads TGTGCCAGCAGCTTGGGGGACACCACAGATACGCAGTATTTT. It codes for CASSLGDTTDTQYF. The chain has TRBV5-6 and TRBJ2-3; TRBD1 might be the D (6 bases). This CDR3 is built from 14 residues. Trimming pared 0 bases from V and 2 bases from J, leaving 7 bases between. The germline CDR1 and CDR2 sequences are SGHDT and YYEEEE.

The chain carries TRBV3-1 (or the pseudogene TRBV3-2) and TRBJ2-2, with D maybe TRBD2 (6 bases). This CDR3 contains 16 residues. The germline V and J ends were trimmed by 2 bases and 6 bases, with 16 bases remaining between them. Per the germline V gene, CDR1 is LGHDT and CDR2 is YNNKEL (reference sequence). The CDR3 DNA sequence: TGTGCCAGCAGCCAAACATCGGGAGTCGGGGCCGGGGAGCTGTTTTTT. Translating it yields CASSQTSGVGAGELFF.

The chain joins TRBV15 to TRBJ1-5; 7 nucleotides agree with TRBD1. The trim removed 1 base at V and 1 base at J, leaving 7 bases unmatched. Looked up from germline, CDR1 is LNHNV and CDR2 is YYDKDF (reference sequence). This CDR3 region has 17 residues. The CDR3 coding sequence is TGTGCCACCAGCAGAGGGAGAGGGGGCTCGAGCAATCAGCCCCAGCATTTT. Translating gives CATSRGRGGSSNQPQHF.

This rearrangement joins TRBV9 to TRBJ2-7, with D possibly matching TRBD1 (5 bases). Trimming shortened V by 0 bases and J by 4 bases, and 14 bases separated the two germline ends. Germline V gives CDR1 SGDLS, CDR2 YYNGEE. The CDR3 is 15 residues long. CDR3 region: CASSVAQGASYEQYF. CDR3 DNA: TGTGCCAGCAGCGTAGCGCAGGGTGCCTCTTACGAGCAGTACTTC. The variable domain in full, completed from reference TRBV9 and TRBJ2-7, reads DSGVTQTPKHLITATGQRVTLRCSPRSGDLSVYWYQQSLDQGLQFLIQYYNGEERAKGNILERFSAQQFPDLHSELNLSSLELGDSALYFCASSVAQGASYEQYFGPGTRLTVT.

The chain employs TRBV19 and TRBJ1-2, with D possibly matching TRBD1 (5 bases). The V end was cut by 3 bases, the J end by 0 bases, with 20 bases between. From germline, CDR1 is LNHDA and CDR2 SQIVND (reference sequence). This CDR3 region has 18 residues. This CDR3 reads CASSIPPPHLGANYGYTF. CDR3 sequence (DNA): TGTGCCAGTAGTATCCCTCCTCCTCACTTGGGGGCTAACTATGGCTACACCTTC. Complete variable domain (other parts from reference TRBV19 and TRBJ1-2): DGGITQSPKYLFRKEGQNVTLSCEQNLNHDAMYWYRQDPGQGLRLIYYSQIVNDFQKGDIAEGYSVSREKKESFPLTVTSAQKNPTAFYLCASSIPPPHLGANYGYTFGSGTRLTVV.

V gene TRBV4-3 combines with J gene TRBJ2-7; D remains unclear. The CDR3 is 13 amino acids. With 0 bases removed from V and 3 bases from J, the gap between germline ends came to 6 bases. Per germline, CDR1 LGHNA and CDR2 YSLEER. CDR3 sequence reads: CASSQDAYYEQYF. CDR3 DNA: TGCGCCAGCAGCCAAGATGCATACTACGAGCAGTACTTC.

This chain joins TRBV19 and TRBJ1-6; perhaps TRBD1 as D (5 bases). Germline-derived CDR1 and CDR2 are LNHDA and SQIVND (reference sequence). V was shortened by 6 bases and J by 5 bases, with 11 bases between the two germline ends. The CDR3 spans 14 residues. The CDR3 bases are TGTGCCAGTAGGCAGGGTACGGATAATTCACCCCTCCACTTT. Its protein product is CASRQGTDNSPLHF.

V is TRBV10-1 and J is TRBJ1-1; unclear D gene. Germline V gene sequence: CDR1 WNHNN, CDR2 SYGVQD (reference sequence). The V and J ends lost 0 bases and 1 base respectively, with 9 bases between them. CDR3 length: 15 amino acids. The CDR3 sequence is CASSESNGWNTEAFF. CDR3 bases: TGCGCCAGCAGTGAGTCGAATGGTTGGAACACTGAAGCTTTCTTT.

The rearrangement links TRBV5-4 to TRBJ2-1; no reliable D call. Germline-derived CDR1 and CDR2 are SGHNT and YYREEE (reference sequence). Trimming stripped 1 base from V and 8 bases from J, with 10 bases between. This CDR3 is built from 13 residues. DNA of the CDR3: TGTGCCAGCAGCTTGAATTATTGGGATGAGCAGTTCTTC. Residues: CASSLNYWDEQFF.

The V gene is TRBV18, the J gene TRBJ2-7, with no clear D. Germline assignment: CDR1 KGHSH and CDR2 LQKENI. Trimming removed 3 bases from V and 5 bases from J, with 8 bases in between. There are 12 residues in the CDR3. CDR3 protein: CASSPVSDEQYF. The CDR3 DNA reads as TGTGCCAGCTCACCGGTCTCGGACGAGCAGTACTTC.

V and J are TRBV19 and TRBJ2-1; 7 bases map to TRBD2. This CDR3 region has 14 residues. Germline V gene data show CDR1 as LNHDA and CDR2 as SQIVND (reference sequence). V lost 4 bases and J lost 3; bases outside the gene matches: 3. CDR3 DNA: TGTGCCAGTAGTAATCCTAGCGGCTACAATGAGCAGTTCTTC. This codes for CASSNPSGYNEQFF.

This sequence joins TRBV23-1 and TRBJ2-5, with 8 bases aligning to TRBD1. TRBV23-1 is sorted into the ORF group, with uncertain function. With 9 bases clipped from V and 7 bases from J, the junction kept 7 bases outside the gene matches. This CDR3 region has 12 residues. CDR3 region: CASWDRSTTQYF. Here the CDR3 DNA reads TGCGCCAGTTGGGACAGGAGTACGACCCAGTACTTC.

The chain couples TRBV6-2 or TRBV6-3 to TRBJ1-5, with unresolved D. This CDR3 comprises 13 residues. V was shortened by 4 bases and J by 5 bases, with 9 bases between the two germline ends. CDR1 MNHEY and CDR2 SVGEGT come from the germline V gene. The CDR3 coding sequence is TGTGCCAGCAGTTTCCAGTTAGATCAGCCCCAGCATTTT. Encoded protein: CASSFQLDQPQHF.

The chain is built from TRBV14 and TRBJ2-5; D unresolved. This CDR3 contains 13 residues. Germline assignment: CDR1 SGHDN and CDR2 FVKESK. V lost 3 bases and J lost 3, with 8 bases in between. CDR3 coding DNA: TGTGCCAGCAGCCAGTCAAACAAAGAGACCCAGTACTTC. Protein sequence: CASSQSNKETQYF. The whole variable domain, remainder taken from reference TRBV14 and TRBJ2-5, is EAGVTQFPSHSVIEKGQTVTLRCDPISGHDNLYWYRRVMGKEIKFLLHFVKESKQDESGMPNNRFLAERTGGTYSTLKVQPAELEDSGVYFCASSQSNKETQYFGPGTRLLVL.

This chain joins TRBV9 and TRBJ2-7, with TRBD1 identical over 7 bases. Trimming took 2 bases from V and 5 from J; bases not matched to a gene: 7. Per the germline V gene, CDR1 is SGDLS and CDR2 is YYNGEE. This CDR3 is 14 amino acids long. The CDR3 is CASSVGQSTHEQYF. DNA of the CDR3: TGTGCCAGCAGCGTGGGACAGTCTACCCACGAGCAGTACTTC. Complete variable domain (other parts from reference TRBV9 and TRBJ2-7): DSGVTQTPKHLITATGQRVTLRCSPRSGDLSVYWYQQSLDQGLQFLIQYYNGEERAKGNILERFSAQQFPDLHSELNLSSLELGDSALYFCASSVGQSTHEQYFGPGTRLTVT.